This TCR beta chain emerged from a study of blood T cell repertoires in COVID-19. Study in general: PBMCs, B-cell-depleted T cells, or T cells provided the cDNA or gDNA that made up the material.

This table comes from immunoSEQ multiplex PCR, and its TCRdb copy is limited to in-frame clones, with some not included. The sample consists of tens of thousands of clones, over 60% of them appearing once. The CDR3 is 15 amino acids. Per germline, CDR1 LNHDA and CDR2 SQIVND (reference sequence). With V trimmed by 3 bases and J by 9 bases, 6 bases remained unmatched. The clonotype comes from a young man with COVID-19, enrolled during active disease. Sequenced sample: peripheral blood. This chain links TRBV19 with TRBJ2-2; TRBD1 matches at 11 bases. As DNA, the CDR3 is TGTGCCAGTAGTATTTCCCGGACAGGGGGCCGGGAGCTGTTTTTT. The encoded protein is CASSISRTGGRELFF.